A single sample gave rise to the 31 T cell receptor beta chains below, sequenced in a study of shared clonotypes between healthy human individuals. Profiled with immunoSEQ multiplex PCR; TCRdb holds only in-frame clones, not every one. The sample records about 1.1 million clones, approximately 80% being singletons. The sequenced sample consisted of memory CD4+ T cells from PBMCs. Subset defined: CD45RA-negative fraction. These receptors were collected from a young man in good health. Some clones in this sample may be carry-over from other donors' samples.

The chain's CDR3 is CASSPGTANTGELFF. CDR3 nucleotides: TGTGCCAGCAGCCCCGGGACAGCGAACACCGGGGAGCTGTTTTTT. The chain couples TRBV5-6 to TRBJ2-2, with 7 bases that match TRBD1. V shed 4 bases, J shed 0 bases, and the junction held 3 bases outside the gene matches. The CDR3 has 15 residues. The germline CDR1 and CDR2 sequences are SGHDT and YYEEEE.

In the case of this clone: A much larger clone differs from this one at a single base, so this may be a read error. The chain employs TRBV6-6 and TRBJ1-1; possible D gene TRBD1, 5 bases. Trimming cost V 2 bases and J 1 base, with 8 bases left between them. This CDR3 is 14 amino acids long. Germline V gene sequence: CDR1 MNHNY, CDR2 SVGAGI (reference sequence). The CDR3 is CASSYTTGNTEAFF. In DNA, the CDR3 is TGTGCCAGCAGTTACACTACAGGGAACACTGAAGCTTTCTTT.

The chain carries TRBV10-3 and TRBJ2-2, with D perhaps TRBD2 (5 bases). The CDR3 loop spans 15 amino acids. V lost 6 bases to trimming and J lost 4 bases, with 15 bases between them. Germline V lookup: CDR1 ENHRY, CDR2 SYGVKD. The CDR3 nucleotides read TGTGCCATCAGCGCCCCCGAGGGCGGCACCGGGGAGCTGTTTTTT. Protein product: CAISAPEGGTGELFF.

The chain has TRBV7-9 and TRBJ2-7; D perhaps matches TRBD1 (6 bases). This CDR3 contains 13 residues. V lost 5 bases to trimming and J lost 7 bases, with 15 bases between them. The germline V gene has CDR1 SEHNR and CDR2 FQNEAQ (reference sequence). CDR3 bases: TGTGCCAGCAGCCCACAGGGTCGTCGGGAGCAGTACTTC. The encoded protein is CASSPQGRREQYF.

The V gene is TRBV5-1, the J gene TRBJ2-3; D may be TRBD2 (6 bases). CDR3 length: 15 residues. Germline lookup yields CDR1 SGHRS and CDR2 YFSETQ. V lost 2 bases and J 0 bases, leaving 10 bases between the germline ends. The CDR3 reads CASSFGRDSTDTQYF. In nucleotides, the CDR3 is TGCGCCAGCAGCTTCGGGCGGGATAGCACAGATACGCAGTATTTT. The entire variable domain, with the rest obtained from reference TRBV5-1 and TRBJ2-3, is as follows: KAGVTQTPRYLIKTRGQQVTLSCSPISGHRSVSWYQQTPGQGLQFLFEYFSETQRNKGNFPGRFSGRQFSNSRSEMNVSTLELGDSALYLCASSFGRDSTDTQYFGPGTRLTVL.

J is TRBJ2-3 and V is TRBV4-1; 7 positions match TRBD1. Germline V gene lookup returns CDR1 MGHRA and CDR2 YSYEKL. V shed 6 bases, J shed 4 bases, and the junction held 10 bases outside the gene matches. The CDR3 is made up of 15 amino acids. The CDR3 DNA reads as TGCGCCAGCAGAGGGCAGGGGGTTGGGGCAGATACGCAGTATTTT. Translating gives CASRGQGVGADTQYF.

The J gene is TRBJ1-2, the V gene TRBV11-2, with D possibly being TRBD1 (5 bases). CDR1 and CDR2 from the germline V gene are SGHAT and FQNNGV. The CDR3 extends over 13 amino acids. Deletions cut 1 base from V and 5 bases from J, with 8 bases between. CDR3 amino acids: CASSLGGWYGYTF. The CDR3 DNA is TGTGCCAGCAGCTTAGGGGGGTGGTATGGCTACACCTTC. The full variable domain, in which reference TRBV11-2 and TRBJ1-2 provide the parts outside the CDR3, is EAGVAQSPRYKIIEKRQSVAFWCNPISGHATLYWYQQILGQGPKLLIQFQNNGVVDDSQLPKDRFSAERLKGVDSTLKIQPAKLEDSAVYLCASSLGGWYGYTFGSGTRLTVV.

Concerning this clone: At one boundary the junction diverges from the germline segment, which might be a read error. J is TRBJ1-1 and V is TRBV4-3; 8 bases agree with TRBD1. This CDR3 spans 16 amino acids. The germline CDR1 and CDR2 sequences are LGHNA and YSLEER. This CDR3 is CASSQSGQGGLTEAFF. Written as DNA, the CDR3 is TGCGCCAGCAGCCAATCCGGACAGGGAGGGCTCACTGAAGCCTTCTTT.

The rearrangement uses TRBV28 and TRBJ2-1, with TRBD2 matching 9 bases. V trimming: 6 bases; J trimming: 9 bases; junction bases outside the gene matches: 12. There are 15 residues in the CDR3. The V gene's germline CDR1 is MDHEN and CDR2 SYDVKM. CDR3 nucleotide sequence: TGTGCCAGCAGCCTACCCTCTAGCGGGATAGGTGAGCAGTTCTTC. Amino acid sequence: CASSLPSSGIGEQFF.

The CDR3 sequence: CASSSRLQGGTGELFF. The DNA of the CDR3 is TGTGCCAGCAGCTCCCGGTTGCAGGGTGGCACCGGGGAGCTGTTTTTT. The rearrangement links TRBV7-3 to TRBJ2-2; D is perhaps TRBD1 (5 bases). In germline, CDR1 is SGHTA, CDR2 FQGTGA. This CDR3 contains 16 residues. Trimming took 4 bases from V and 4 from J, leaving 16 bases between them.

A single count supports this clone. Other DNA sequences in this specimen translate into the identical CDR3. The chain links TRBV9 to TRBJ2-1; the match to TRBD2 covers 13 bases. Trimming cost V 4 bases and J 6 bases; bases outside gene matches: 7. Germline CDR1 is SGDLS and CDR2 is YYNGEE. There are 16 residues in the CDR3. Written as DNA, the CDR3 is TGTGCCAGCAGCTCACTAGCGGGAGGGCCTGGCAATGAGCAGTTCTTC. It yields the protein CASSSLAGGPGNEQFF.

This CDR3 is CASSLTGLEQFF. CDR3 DNA: TGTGCCAGCAGCTTAACGGGACTAGAGCAGTTCTTC. V and J are TRBV5-6 and TRBJ2-1, with TRBD2 identical over 7 bases. Germline CDR1 and CDR2: SGHDT and YYEEEE. V was pared by 2 bases and J by 10 bases, with 3 bases of the junction left unmatched. The CDR3 extends over 12 amino acids.

V and J are TRBV5-1 and TRBJ1-2, with D unresolved. This CDR3 region has 15 residues. Germline-derived CDR1 and CDR2 are SGHRS and YFSETQ. V lost 6 bases to trimming and J lost 0 bases, with 15 bases between them. For the CDR3, the DNA is TGCGCCAGCAAGTCGACGCCGGATTCTAACTATGGCTACACCTTC. Translating it yields CASKSTPDSNYGYTF.

As DNA, the CDR3 is TGTGCCAGCAGCGTAGGTCTAGCGGAAACCTTTCTCTACAATGAGCAGTTCTTC. It is translated as CASSVGLAETFLYNEQFF. The V call is TRBV9, the J call TRBJ2-1; TRBD2 matches 7 bases. The CDR3 is made up of 18 amino acids. V lost 0 bases to trimming and J lost 3 bases; unmatched junction nucleotides: 12. Germline values: CDR1 SGDLS, CDR2 YYNGEE.

The chain carries TRBV28 and TRBJ1-1, with 7 bases aligning to TRBD1. Germline V CDR1 and CDR2: MDHEN, SYDVKM. Trimming at V came to 1 base and at J to 6 bases, leaving 8 bases not matched to a gene. The CDR3 contains 15 residues. CDR3 in DNA: TGTGCCAGCAGTTTATTCGTGACAGGGCCCTCTGAAGCTTTCTTT. Translating it yields CASSLFVTGPSEAFF.

Many counts were recorded for this clone. The V and J genes are TRBV6-1 and TRBJ1-1; 7 positions match TRBD1. This CDR3 has 15 amino acids. Trimming removed 1 base from V and 3 bases from J; junction bases left unmatched: 5. Per the germline V gene, CDR1 is MNHNS and CDR2 is SASEGT. The CDR3 DNA reads as TGTGCCAGCAGTGAAGACAGGGGAAGGTACACTGAAGCTTTCTTT. Protein sequence: CASSEDRGRYTEAFF.

The chain is built from TRBV7-7 and TRBJ2-5; perhaps D is TRBD1 or TRBD2 (5 bases each). Per germline, CDR1 SSHAT and CDR2 FNYEAQ (reference sequence). This CDR3 is 15 amino acids long. V was trimmed by 2 bases and J by 4 bases, leaving 14 bases between them. CDR3 in amino acids: CASSLIGGGGETQYF. In DNA, the CDR3 is TGTGCCAGCAGCTTAATTGGTGGGGGTGGAGAGACCCAGTACTTC.

The V and J genes are TRBV11-3 and TRBJ2-1; D might be TRBD1 (6 bases). Deletions cut 0 bases from V and 3 bases from J, with 9 bases between. The CDR3 has 15 residues. CDR1 is SGHNT and CDR2 is YENEEA in the germline V gene. The DNA of the CDR3 is TGTGCCAGCAGCTTAGAACAGGGTGACTACAATGAGCAGTTCTTC. It encodes CASSLEQGDYNEQFF.

Comment on this clone: A much larger clone sits a single nucleotide away, making a read error possible. Other DNA sequences within the sample encode an identical CDR3. The chain has TRBV4-1 and TRBJ2-3, with a weak D call TRBD2 (5 bases). CDR3 length equals 17 residues. The V gene's germline CDR1 is MGHRA and CDR2 YSYEKL. V was clipped by 3 bases and J by 6 bases, with 22 bases between them. The CDR3 is CASSHVLAGGSTDTQYF. The DNA of the CDR3 is TGCGCCAGCAGCCATGTTTTAGCAGGAGGTTCGACCGATACGCAGTATTTT.

V and J are TRBV28 and TRBJ2-7; D is possibly TRBD2 (5 bases). The CDR3 consists of 15 residues. The V end lost 3 bases, the J end lost 3 bases, and 15 bases lay between the germline ends. Germline values: CDR1 MDHEN, CDR2 SYDVKM. CDR3 nucleotides: TGTGCCAGCAGTTTGCCCCCCCCGGGGAGCTACGAGCAGTACTTC. Amino acid sequence: CASSLPPPGSYEQYF.

This chain joins TRBV28 and TRBJ2-7, with D perhaps TRBD2 (6 bases). The germline CDR1 and CDR2 sequences are MDHEN and SYDVKM. Trimming took 3 bases from V and 2 from J, leaving 17 bases between them. This CDR3 has 16 residues. The CDR3 protein is CASSFTNLGTPYEQYF. In DNA, the CDR3 is TGTGCCAGCAGTTTTACCAACCTAGGGACTCCCTACGAGCAGTACTTC.

The chain links TRBV9 to TRBJ1-6, with D perhaps matching TRBD1 (6 bases). V gave up 4 bases and J gave up 7 bases, with 12 bases separating them. The germline gives CDR1 SGDLS, CDR2 YYNGEE. The length of the CDR3 is 14 residues. The CDR3, as DNA: TGTGCCAGCAGCATAGGACAGCAAAATTCACCCCTCCACTTT. Residues: CASSIGQQNSPLHF.

The V call is TRBV6-1, the J call TRBJ2-6; D call uncertain. V was shortened by 8 bases and J by 0 bases, with 8 bases between the two germline ends. CDR3 size: 14 residues. CDR1 and CDR2 (germline): MNHNS, SASEGT. This chain's CDR3 is CASVRTSGANVLTF. The CDR3 nucleotides read TGTGCCAGCGTGAGGACCTCTGGGGCCAACGTCCTGACTTTC.

This clone was counted only a few times. The V and J genes are TRBV9 and TRBJ1-2, with unresolved D. The V gene's germline CDR1 is SGDLS and CDR2 YYNGEE. The CDR3 totals 14 residues. V shed 4 bases and J shed 0 bases, with 10 bases lying between them. CDR3 protein: CASSLGLANYGYTF. Written as DNA, the CDR3 is TGTGCCAGCAGCCTCGGGTTAGCTAACTATGGCTACACCTTC.

The V call is TRBV5-1, the J call TRBJ2-7; either TRBD1 or TRBD2 may fit D (5 bases each). The V and J ends lost 0 bases and 0 bases respectively, with 19 bases between them. The CDR3 spans 18 residues. CDR1 SGHRS and CDR2 YFSETQ come from the germline V gene. The CDR3 loop is CASSLAGDLHWGSYEQYF. In DNA, the CDR3 is TGCGCCAGCAGCTTGGCCGGGGACCTACATTGGGGCTCCTACGAGCAGTACTTC.

The V gene is TRBV28, the J gene TRBJ2-2; 7 bases line up with TRBD2. This CDR3 is 15 amino acids long. The germline V gene has CDR1 MDHEN and CDR2 SYDVKM. The ends lost 2 bases at V and 5 bases at J; junction bases unmatched: 5. The DNA of the CDR3 is TGTGCCAGCAGTTTAGCCGGGAGGAGGACCGGGGAGCTGTTTTTT. Translated: CASSLAGRRTGELFF.

The chain uses TRBV19 and TRBJ1-1; no firm D call. V was trimmed by 2 bases and J by 7 bases, leaving 20 bases between them. This CDR3 has 16 residues. Germline assignment: CDR1 LNHDA and CDR2 SQIVND (reference sequence). The chain's CDR3 is CASSINPSPGSDEAFF. The CDR3 DNA reads TGTGCCAGTAGTATAAATCCTTCTCCGGGGTCGGATGAAGCTTTCTTT.

The chain carries TRBV5-1 and TRBJ1-3, with D possibly being TRBD1 (5 bases). The CDR3 is made up of 14 amino acids. Germline lookup yields CDR1 SGHRS and CDR2 YFSETQ. The V and J ends lost 6 bases and 0 bases respectively, with 10 bases between them. The CDR3 reads CASTPTASGNTIYF. The DNA of the CDR3 is TGCGCCAGCACCCCGACAGCCTCTGGAAACACCATATATTTT.

The CDR3 DNA sequence: TGCAGCGCCGACAGGGGGCTAGCGGAGACCCAGTACTTC. Amino acids: CSADRGLAETQYF. V is TRBV29-1 and J is TRBJ2-5, with 10 bases matching TRBD1. Germline values: CDR1 SQVTM, CDR2 ANQGSEA. With V trimmed by 7 bases and J by 5 bases, 7 bases remained unmatched. This CDR3 is 13 amino acids long.

The V and J genes are TRBV28 and TRBJ1-2; 8 bases are a match to TRBD1. Germline V gene sequence: CDR1 MDHEN, CDR2 SYDVKM. Trimming took 6 bases from V and 0 from J; bases not matched to a gene: 3. The CDR3 extends over 14 amino acids. Here the CDR3 DNA reads TGTGCCAGCAGAATGACAGGGGCTAACTATGGCTACACCTTC. This codes for CASRMTGANYGYTF.

This clone has only one observation. The chain recombines TRBV5-1 with TRBJ1-5; possible D gene TRBD1, 6 bases. The germline V gene has CDR1 SGHRS and CDR2 YFSETQ. The CDR3 has 16 amino acids. Deletions cut 4 bases from V and 1 base from J, with 15 bases between. The CDR3 coding sequence is TGCGCCAGCAGCCCGGAAGGACAGATAAGCAATCAGCCCCAGCATTTT. It yields the protein CASSPEGQISNQPQHF.